The text below deals with one T cell receptor (beta chain). Which antigen it targets is not known. Base qualities are not provided; no much larger clone lies one nucleotide away. This specimen belongs to a study of shared clonotypes between healthy human individuals (TCRdb year 2020). General notes on the study: A couple of women and three men aged 18 to 49 years were included in the cohort. For each donor, three plates each were used for CD4 naive and CD4 memory, two plates were used for CD8 naive, and one plate was used for CD8 memory. Blood TCR repertoires of roughly five healthy adults were deeply sequenced to estimate repertoire size and the extent of clonotype sharing between individuals. To increase sequencing depth and limit assay-specific biases, different laboratories used diverse techniques to prepare libraries and sequence TCR repertoires. Leukapheresis yielded between about 0.94 and 9 billion PBMCs per donor.

Healthy HIV-negative adults with no recently reported acute infections or vaccinations were included as donors. Only Caucasian adults living in Nashville, Tennessee, USA were represented among the donors. CD4+ T cells were enriched by magnetic negative selection, after which naive cells were positively selected on CD45RA and the negative fraction was taken as the memory subset. After blood collection by leukapheresis, PBMCs were isolated using Ficoll-Histopaque density gradient centrifugation and then cryopreserved in the vapor phase of liquid nitrogen. Analytical flow cytometry was used to check the purity and quantity of each magnetically sorted T cell population. From each sorted fraction, genomic DNA was isolated and quantified by UV absorbance on a Nanodrop 2000c. Using the deep immunoSEQ assay, multiplex PCR amplified TCR CDR3 regions from genomic DNA. Extracted genomic DNA from each cell subset was spread evenly across all wells of several immunoSEQ 96-well plates, with each plate serving as a replicate. For sorted subsets, each replicate PCR was loaded with around 220 ng genomic DNA, equivalent to roughly 30,000 T cell genomes. Purified libraries were quantified with a Qubit 3.0 fluorometer, sized on a Bioanalyzer 2100, and re-quantified with the KAPA Library Quantification kit. Every immunoSEQ 96-well plate was sequenced on a separate single-read 150-cycle Illumina NextSeq 550 flow cell. The source study handled its data this way. Because the immunoSEQ output included only junctional sequences and no quality scores, the filtering could not be the same as the filtering used for full-length reads. Sequences were annotated with PyIR, a Python wrapper for IgBLAST v1.9, and V/J genes and CDR3 were assigned using IMGT germline references. Reads with weak V/J assignments (E-value above 1e-6), missing CDR3, stop codons, out-of-frame junctions, or ambiguous translated residues were removed. V3J clonotypes were defined as sequences sharing an identical inferred V gene, J gene, and CDR3 amino acid sequence. Percentage overlap between repertoires was calculated by dividing the number of shared unique clonotypes by the size of the smaller repertoire. RTK rarefaction, the Chao1 estimator, and Recon v2.1 estimates of unobserved clonotypes were used to assess repertoire richness. Generation probabilities were computed with OLGA for all TCRbeta clonotypes obtained by the gDNA method from four donors. Not all clones reach the TCRdb copy of this immuneACCESS table, which keeps in-frame sequences only. Checked studies attribute under half of the gap to unresolved V genes and leave the rest unexplained. V and J calls and clone size come straight from that table; D and trimming were deduced from the DNA. The sample table holds some 500,000 clones, of which 90% to 97% were seen once. The top ten hold about 0.064% of the sample.

The investigation overall reported the following: The genetic and exposure-history diversity represented was limited by the small number of donors. Naive subsets generally had larger estimated clonotype richness than memory subsets. Even with the large sequencing depth, rarefaction of the sorted-subset datasets indicated that sequencing was incomplete. Across a few donors, about 5% of naive CD4, more than 3% of naive CD8, about 2% of memory CD4, and under 0.45% of memory CD8 clonotypes were shared. Pairwise subsampling led to the expectation that sequencing depth would affect the degree of clonotype sharing among donors. Clonotypes shared by all four sorted-subset donors showed higher generation probabilities than non-shared clonotypes. Sampling was restricted to blood, and TCR repertoires in tissue are likely to differ from TCR repertoires in blood.

Input material: naive CD4+ T cells sorted from blood. What the cell subset or site label conveys for this sample: CD45RA+ positively selected. The TCR originated in a woman younger than 45 in good health.

The sequenced DNA is TGCGCCAGCAGCTTGGGACTAGCGGATACCAGGACCCAGTACTTC. Its translation reads: CASSLGLADTRTQYF. The chain links TRBV5-1 with TRBJ2-5; the junction holds 9 bases that match TRBD2. The CDR3 holds 15 amino acids from the cysteine to the phenylalanine. Here the CDR3 DNA is all that survives: 45 bases in frame from base 1. V ends up 0 bases short and J 7 bases short, with an unmatched junction base count of 7. Based on the germline V gene, the CDR1 and CDR2 sequences are SGHRS and YFSETQ.